This T cell receptor (beta chain) was documented in a study of metastatic and nonmetastatic thyroid tumors. Overall study: Comparison of repertoires was carried out across blood and tumor or nodule tissue from malignant and benign thyroid patients. Study-wide results and limits: Malignant thyroid tumors reportedly exceeded benign nodules significantly in TCR beta diversity, with the difference appearing in blood and tumor.

CDR3 length: 15 amino acids. The junction had 7 bases not matched to a gene; V was cut back by 5 bases and J by 7 bases. With regard to this clone: Its specificity is not known.

Thyroid surgery was performed in patients who had received no treatment beforehand. In the original processing: What underpinned the distant-metastasis classifier for papillary thyroid cancer was the set of CDR3 differences across clinicopathological groups. TCRdb re-called the PCR reads through MiXCR. The V and J calls and clone size come from TCRdb's table, not from the authors' own analysis. The sample shows about 15,000 clones, roughly 23% of them seen only once. The sequencing input was blood. The V gene is TRBV12-3 or TRBV12-4, the J gene TRBJ2-7; 14 nucleotides agree with TRBD2. The sequence derives from a male donor with papillary thyroid cancer or a benign thyroid nodule (not recorded which). Some clones in this sample may be carry-over from other donors' samples. The CDR3 DNA reads as TGTGCCAGCAGTCCGGGACTAGCGGGAGCTGGGGAGCAGTACTTC. Protein sequence: CASSPGLAGAGEQYF.